One sample yielded the 14 T cell receptor beta chains listed below, sequenced in a study of cytomegalovirus exposure and HLA in healthy donors (dated by TCRdb to 2016 to 2017). Receptor libraries were prepared by the immunoSEQ multiplex PCR assay. For the multiplex PCR, a mixture combining 60 forward primers for TCR Vbeta segments and 13 reverse primers for TCR Jbeta segments was used. TCRdb re-hosts the immuneACCESS table, in-frame sequences only. Its copies lack some clones; in the studies checked, an unresolved V gene accounts for under half of them, and the cause for the rest is not known. This sample lists about 180,000 clones; more than 70% were detected once. Less than 1.5% of the sample is taken by the ten largest. Sequencing was carried out using PBMCs. The receptors come from a girl aged 5-17 years in good health and CMV-seropositive.

This chain uses TRBV13 with TRBJ2-1, with 9 nucleotides matching TRBD2. V shed 3 bases, J shed 4 bases, and the junction held 13 bases outside the gene matches. CDR1 is PRHDT, CDR2 FYEKMQ, per germline (reference sequence). The CDR3 totals 18 residues. The CDR3 nucleotides read TGTGCCAGCAGCTTTTCCCCACTAACTAGCGGGCGTTACAATGAGCAGTTCTTC. Amino acids: CASSFSPLTSGRYNEQFF.

In DNA form, the CDR3 reads TGTGCCAGCAGCCAGAGGACAGGGGTGCTGAACACCGGGGAGCTGTTTTTT. This gives the protein CASSQRTGVLNTGELFF. J is TRBJ2-2 and V is TRBV7-9; 9 bases agree with TRBD1. There are 17 residues in the CDR3. V shed 5 bases, J shed 1 base, and the junction held 8 bases outside the gene matches. Germline CDR1 is SEHNR and CDR2 is FQNEAQ (reference sequence).

The gene calls are TRBV25-1 and TRBJ1-2; no clear D. The V gene's germline CDR1 is MGHDK and CDR2 SYGVNS. The CDR3 contains 11 residues. V was cut by 6 bases and J by 1 base, with 3 bases left in between. The CDR3 here is CASSLNYGYTF. CDR3 bases: TGTGCCAGCAGCCTTAACTATGGCTACACCTTC.

The V call is TRBV30, the J call TRBJ1-2; no reliable D call. The ends were cut back, 3 bases at V and 8 bases at J, with 13 bases in the middle. The CDR3 contains 12 residues. The V gene's germline CDR1 is GTSNPN and CDR2 SVGIG (reference sequence). The CDR3 is CAWSPRTQGYTF. The DNA for the CDR3 is TGTGCCTGGAGCCCCCGGACTCAGGGCTACACCTTC.

In its sample, this clone was seen a few times. V and J are TRBV29-1 and TRBJ2-5, with D perhaps TRBD1 (5 bases). CDR1 and CDR2 from the germline V gene are SQVTM and ANQGSEA. The ends were cut back, 4 bases at V and 5 bases at J, with 14 bases in the middle. There are 13 residues in the CDR3. This CDR3 reads CSVGQGGHETQYF. The CDR3, as DNA: TGCAGCGTTGGCCAGGGTGGGCACGAGACCCAGTACTTC. The complete variable domain, with remaining parts taken from reference TRBV29-1 and TRBJ2-5, reads SAVISQKPSRDICQRGTSLTIQCQVDSQVTMMFWYRQQPGQSLTLIATANQGSEATYESGFVIDKFPISRPNLTFSTLTVSNMSPEDSSIYLCSVGQGGHETQYFGPGTRLLVL.

The rearrangement uses TRBV7-9 and TRBJ1-2, with a tentative D call TRBD1 (5 bases). V was trimmed by 3 bases and J by 4 bases, leaving 18 bases between them. Germline CDR1 reads SEHNR; CDR2 reads FQNEAQ (reference sequence). This CDR3 contains 16 residues. Written as DNA, the CDR3 is TGTGCCAGCAGCTTCTGGACACACGTTCAGCGCTATGGCTACACCTTC. This sequence encodes CASSFWTHVQRYGYTF.

This clone was counted only a few times. V is TRBV19 and J is TRBJ2-1; maybe TRBD2 (6 bases). Germline V gene lookup returns CDR1 LNHDA and CDR2 SQIVND (reference sequence). Trimming took 5 bases from V and 6 from J, leaving 14 bases between them. The CDR3 consists of 14 residues. This CDR3 is CASSPGLDFNEQFF. DNA of the CDR3: TGTGCCAGTAGTCCGGGACTCGACTTCAATGAGCAGTTCTTC. Looking up the rest from reference TRBV19 and TRBJ2-1 gives the full variable domain: DGGITQSPKYLFRKEGQNVTLSCEQNLNHDAMYWYRQDPGQGLRLIYYSQIVNDFQKGDIAEGYSVSREKKESFPLTVTSAQKNPTAFYLCASSPGLDFNEQFFGPGTRLTVL.

The genes are TRBV4-1 and TRBJ2-7; the match to TRBD1 covers 11 bases. Germline CDR1 and CDR2: MGHRA and YSYEKL. Trimming took 3 bases from V and 5 from J; bases not matched to a gene: 6. The CDR3 consists of 15 residues. In nucleotides, the CDR3 is TGCGCCAGCAGCCATGTTGGACAGGGGGCAAACGAGCAGTACTTC. Translation gives CASSHVGQGANEQYF.

The chain carries TRBV30 and TRBJ1-1; D perhaps matches TRBD1 (5 bases). V lost 7 bases to trimming and J lost 6 bases, with 15 bases between them. The germline V gene has CDR1 GTSNPN and CDR2 SVGIG (reference sequence). The CDR3 contains 12 residues. This CDR3 reads CASAGPLSEAFF. CDR3 DNA: TGTGCCTCTGCAGGGCCGTTGTCTGAAGCTTTCTTT.

This clone appeared a few times. This chain connects TRBV18 to TRBJ2-5, with D possibly matching TRBD2 (6 bases). Per the germline V gene, CDR1 is KGHSH and CDR2 is LQKENI. CDR3 size: 14 residues. With 3 bases removed from V and 2 bases from J, the gap between germline ends came to 10 bases. CDR3 sequence: CASSPGTAQETQYF. DNA for the CDR3: TGTGCCAGCTCACCCGGGACTGCTCAAGAGACCCAGTACTTC. The variable domain in full, with the rest retrieved from reference TRBV18 and TRBJ2-5, is NAGVMQNPRHLVRRRGQEARLRCSPMKGHSHVYWYRQLPEEGLKFMVYLQKENIIDESGMPKERFSAEFPKEGPSILRIQQVVRGDSAAYFCASSPGTAQETQYFGPGTRLLVL.

The chain joins TRBV7-6 to TRBJ2-1, with TRBD1 identical over 7 bases. The CDR3 is 16 residues long. Germline V lookup: CDR1 SGHVS, CDR2 FNYEAQ. V was pared by 4 bases and J by 0 bases, with 6 bases of the junction left unmatched. The CDR3 protein is CASSSQGGSSYNEQFF. The DNA of the CDR3 is TGTGCCAGCAGCTCCCAAGGGGGCAGCTCCTACAATGAGCAGTTCTTC.

The chain uses TRBV9 and TRBJ2-1; 8 bases are shared with TRBD2. CDR3 size: 14 residues. With 3 bases clipped from V and 15 bases from J, the junction kept 14 bases outside the gene matches. The germline V gene has CDR1 SGDLS and CDR2 YYNGEE. The CDR3 protein is CASSAPGGTHNRFF. Here the CDR3 DNA reads TGTGCCAGCAGCGCCCCGGGAGGGACTCACAATCGGTTCTTC.

The chain uses TRBV15 and TRBJ1-1; D remains ambiguous. This CDR3 has 13 residues. Trimming removed 0 bases at V and 1 base at J, with 3 bases between. Germline V gives CDR1 LNHNV, CDR2 YYDKDF (reference sequence). The CDR3 here is CATSRDRNTEAFF. CDR3 nucleotide sequence: TGTGCCACCAGCAGAGACAGGAACACTGAAGCTTTCTTT.

This clone was seen a single time. The chain combines TRBV27 with TRBJ2-6; a possible D gene is TRBD2 (5 bases). From germline, CDR1 is MNHEY and CDR2 SMNVEV (reference sequence). The CDR3 has 15 amino acids. V was trimmed by 5 bases and J by 0 bases, leaving 8 bases between them. The CDR3 DNA sequence: TGTGCCAGCAGTACCGCGGGCTCTGGGGCCAACGTCCTGACTTTC. It is translated as CASSTAGSGANVLTF. Looking up the rest from reference TRBV27 and TRBJ2-6 gives the full variable domain: EAQVTQNPRYLITVTGKKLTVTCSQNMNHEYMSWYRQDPGLGLRQIYYSMNVEVTDKGDVPEGYKVSRKEKRNFPLILESPSPNQTSLYFCASSTAGSGANVLTFGAGSRLTVL.